The rows below give T cell receptor beta chains drawn from one sample of a study of beta chain features in type 1 diabetes. Using immunoSEQ multiplex PCR, the repertoire was profiled, and TCRdb retains in-frame clones only, with some absent. This sample has 850,000 to 900,000 clones, with 15% to 20% found just once. The source material was naive CD4+ T cells from blood. Every receptor here comes from a woman aged 18-29 years in good health. CDR3s include the opening cysteine and the closing phenylalanine or tryptophan. D genes are given only for firm matches. Size tells how often a clone was seen (once, few, many) or the class of an expanded clone, and some rows leave it out.

len: 13
abundance: few
v_gene: TRBV28
j_gene: TRBJ2-7
d_gene: TRBD2
CDR3aa: CASRSGTGREQYF
CDR3nt: TGTGCCAGCCGATCAGGCACCGGGAGGGAGCAGTACTTC

len: 12
abundance: once
v_gene: TRBV10-3
j_gene: TRBJ2-5
d_gene: -
CDR3aa: CASSQTGETQYF
CDR3nt: TGTGCCAGCAGCCAAACGGGGGAGACCCAGTACTTC

len: 12
abundance: few
v_gene: TRBV6-5
j_gene: TRBJ1-5
d_gene: -
CDR3aa: CASGGPDQPQHF
CDR3nt: TGTGCCAGCGGTGGGCCAGATCAGCCCCAGCATTTT

len: 14
abundance: few
v_gene: TRBV7-2
j_gene: TRBJ2-7
d_gene: -
CDR3aa: CASSLGLQSYEQYF
CDR3nt: TGTGCCAGCAGCCTCGGACTGCAATCCTACGAGCAGTACTTC

len: 13
abundance: few
v_gene: TRBV18
j_gene: TRBJ2-5
d_gene: -
CDR3aa: CASSPSSQETQYF
CDR3nt: TGTGCCAGCTCACCGTCCAGCCAAGAGACCCAGTACTTC

len: 15
abundance: many
v_gene: TRBV7-3
j_gene: TRBJ2-1
d_gene: TRBD2
CDR3aa: CASSIRLAGENEQFF
CDR3nt: TGTGCCAGCAGCATCCGACTAGCGGGAGAGAATGAGCAGTTCTTC

len: 12
abundance: -
v_gene: TRBV27
j_gene: TRBJ2-1
d_gene: TRBD2
CDR3aa: CASSAKGLGQFF
CDR3nt: TGTGCCAGCAGTGCAAAGGGACTAGGGCAGTTCTTC

len: 15
abundance: few
v_gene: TRBV6-4
j_gene: TRBJ2-3
d_gene: TRBD2
CDR3aa: CASSRLAGEVDTQYF
CDR3nt: TGTGCCAGCAGCCGACTAGCGGGAGAGGTAGATACGCAGTATTTT

len: 15
abundance: few
v_gene: TRBV5-1
j_gene: TRBJ2-5
d_gene: TRBD2
CDR3aa: CASSLSSGTQETQYF
CDR3nt: TGCGCCAGCAGCTTGTCTAGCGGGACCCAAGAGACCCAGTACTTC

len: 17
abundance: -
v_gene: TRBV9
j_gene: TRBJ2-3
d_gene: -
CDR3aa: CASRQDSPSTSTDTQYF
CDR3nt: TGTGCCAGCAGACAGGACAGTCCATCCACTAGCACAGATACGCAGTATTTT

len: 15
abundance: -
v_gene: TRBV27
j_gene: TRBJ1-1
d_gene: -
CDR3aa: CASSRAPHTNTEAFF
CDR3nt: TGTGCCAGCAGTCGCGCGCCCCATACGAACACTGAAGCTTTCTTT

len: 12
abundance: few
v_gene: TRBV7-9
j_gene: TRBJ2-2
d_gene: -
CDR3aa: CASSKDTGELFF
CDR3nt: TGTGCCAGCAGCAAGGACACCGGGGAGCTGTTTTTT

len: 14
abundance: -
v_gene: TRBV5-4
j_gene: TRBJ2-1
d_gene: -
CDR3aa: CASSFKGDRNEQFF
CDR3nt: TGTGCCAGCAGCTTTAAGGGTGACCGCAATGAGCAGTTCTTC

len: 16
abundance: -
v_gene: TRBV7-2
j_gene: TRBJ1-4
d_gene: TRBD1
CDR3aa: CASSQDYRGPNEKLFF
CDR3nt: TGCGCCAGCAGCCAAGATTACAGGGGCCCTAATGAAAAACTGTTTTTT

len: 12
abundance: -
v_gene: TRBV19
j_gene: TRBJ1-2
d_gene: -
CDR3aa: CASRTVNYGYTF
CDR3nt: TGTGCCAGCCGGACAGTAAACTATGGCTACACCTTC

len: 14
abundance: -
v_gene: TRBV7-9
j_gene: TRBJ2-7
d_gene: -
CDR3aa: CASSSDRSSYEQYF
CDR3nt: TGTGCCAGCAGCTCCGACAGGTCTTCCTACGAGCAGTACTTC

len: 15
abundance: -
v_gene: TRBV10-3
j_gene: TRBJ1-1
d_gene: -
CDR3aa: CAISGTQGIGAEAFF
CDR3nt: TGTGCCATCAGTGGGACACAGGGAATCGGGGCTGAAGCTTTCTTT